This record covers a single T cell receptor beta chain. This entry comes from a study of blood T cell repertoires in COVID-19. Study-level background: The samples span acute and convalescent COVID-19 from the United States, Italy and Spain.

Assay used: immunoSEQ multiplex PCR; TCRdb lists only in-frame clones, some missing. The sample consists of approximately 440,000 clones, 90% of them appearing once. Two negative PCRs, clearance, or symptom resolution had been documented for recovered Cohort 3 donors. The sample comprised PBMCs or T cells enriched from blood (not recorded which). This clonotype was obtained from a man younger than 30 who had recovered from COVID-19.

For the CDR3, the DNA is TGTGCCATCAGTGGCGGGGGGCTAAATCAGCCCCAGCATTTT. Translation: CAISGGGLNQPQHF. The chain recombines TRBV10-3 with TRBJ1-5; tentatively, D is TRBD1 (6 bases). The CDR3 totals 14 residues. Germline-derived CDR1 and CDR2 are ENHRY and SYGVKD. The V and J ends lost 4 bases and 4 bases respectively, with 11 bases between them.